The 31 T cell receptor beta chains below come from one sample, sequenced in a study of cytomegalovirus exposure and HLA in healthy donors. The PCR contained 60 Vbeta and 13 Jbeta primers. Profiling relied on immunoSEQ multiplex PCR, and the TCRdb table lists in-frame clones only, not all of them. The profile shows some 110,000 clones, approximately 58% of them singletons. Sequenced material: PBMCs. The origin of the receptors is a woman in her 30s in good health and CMV-seronegative.

This clone was counted only a few times. V usage is TRBV7-8 and J usage is TRBJ1-5; TRBD1 is a possible D gene (6 bases). V was shortened by 5 bases and J by 3 bases, with 14 bases between the two germline ends. This CDR3 is built from 15 residues. CDR1 and CDR2 (germline): SGHVS, FQNEAQ. The DNA for the CDR3 is TGTGCCAGCAGCGCTGAGGGACAAGCCAATCAGCCCCAGCATTTT. Translation: CASSAEGQANQPQHF.

This clone was counted between two and nine times. The chain joins TRBV7-9 to TRBJ2-5, with 12 bases that match TRBD1. V lost 4 bases, J lost 2 bases, and 5 bases stayed unmatched. Germline V lookup: CDR1 SEHNR, CDR2 FQNEAQ (reference sequence). CDR3 length equals 16 residues. CDR3 DNA sequence: TGTGCCAGCAGCTCGGGGGACAGGGGGCATCAAGAGACCCAGTACTTC. Translating it yields CASSSGDRGHQETQYF.

The V and J genes are TRBV7-8 and TRBJ1-2, with 10 bases aligning to TRBD1. The trim removed 4 bases at V and 3 bases at J, leaving 5 bases unmatched. Per the germline V gene, CDR1 is SGHVS and CDR2 is FQNEAQ. The CDR3 consists of 15 residues. The CDR3 sequence is CASSSGQGGYYGYTF. CDR3 sequence (DNA): TGTGCCAGCAGCTCTGGACAGGGGGGCTACTATGGCTACACCTTC.

The chain joins TRBV5-1 to TRBJ2-3, with 7 bases matching TRBD2. V gave up 4 bases and J gave up 2 bases; unmatched junction bases: 4. The CDR3 totals 14 residues. The germline CDR1 and CDR2 sequences are SGHRS and YFSETQ. In nucleotides, the CDR3 is TGCGCCAGCAGCCTTGGACTAGTCACAGATACGCAGTATTTT. This translates into CASSLGLVTDTQYF.

This chain links TRBV2 with TRBJ2-5; no clear D gene. V was trimmed by 2 bases and J by 9 bases, leaving 7 bases between them. Germline assignment: CDR1 SNHLY and CDR2 FYNNEI. There are 11 residues in the CDR3. Written as DNA, the CDR3 is TGTGCCAGCAGTGAACTAGTTTCCCAGTACTTC. This translates into CASSELVSQYF.

The sample holds one count of this clone. V is TRBV6-1 and J is TRBJ1-2; TRBD1 aligns across 11 bases. With 4 bases clipped from V and 7 bases from J, the junction kept 11 bases outside the gene matches. Germline CDR1 and CDR2: MNHNS and SASEGT. CDR3 length equals 16 residues. This CDR3 is CASSAGGGQGVSGYTF. The CDR3 DNA is TGTGCCAGCAGTGCCGGTGGGGGACAGGGGGTCTCTGGCTACACCTTC.

This rearrangement joins TRBV9 to TRBJ1-1, with D perhaps matching TRBD1 (6 bases). The CDR3 runs to 15 residues. Germline CDR1 is SGDLS and CDR2 is YYNGEE. V was shortened by 3 bases and J by 1 base, with 13 bases between the two germline ends. In nucleotides, the CDR3 is TGTGCCAGCAGCGCCACCGGGACAACGAACACTGAAGCTTTCTTT. It translates to CASSATGTTNTEAFF.

The chain recombines TRBV5-6 with TRBJ2-4; tentative D call: TRBD2 (6 bases). In germline, CDR1 is SGHDT, CDR2 YYEEEE. Trimming pared 4 bases from V and 9 bases from J, leaving 17 bases between. The CDR3 runs to 14 residues. The CDR3 loop reads CASSRALDGSIQYF. The DNA for the CDR3 is TGTGCCAGCAGCAGGGCCTTAGACGGGAGCATTCAGTACTTC.

This clone has more than one count but fewer than ten. The chain recombines TRBV4-3 with TRBJ2-7; a possible D gene is TRBD1 (6 bases). The CDR3 length is 15 residues. Per the germline V gene, CDR1 is LGHNA and CDR2 is YSLEER. V lost 4 bases, J lost 3 bases, and 16 bases lay in between. CDR3 DNA sequence: TGCGCCAGCAGCCGTCAACCAGGGACACTCTACGAGCAGTACTTC. This translates into CASSRQPGTLYEQYF.

The chain is built from TRBV10-2 and TRBJ1-3; unclear D gene. This CDR3 has 15 residues. CDR1 and CDR2 from the germline V gene are WSHSY and SAAADI. Deletions cut 4 bases from V and 1 base from J, with 11 bases between. Here the CDR3 reads CASSGRGLSGNTIYF. In DNA form, the CDR3 reads TGCGCCAGCAGTGGGCGAGGGTTGTCTGGAAACACCATATATTTT.

The V gene is TRBV9, the J gene TRBJ2-7; D uncertain. Deletions cut 0 bases from V and 0 bases from J, with 4 bases between. This CDR3 contains 13 residues. The V gene's germline CDR1 is SGDLS and CDR2 YYNGEE. The CDR3 protein is CASSVESSYEQYF. The CDR3 DNA follows: TGTGCCAGCAGCGTAGAGAGCTCCTACGAGCAGTACTTC.

The chain uses TRBV14 and TRBJ2-7, with 15 bases identical to TRBD2. The V gene end was trimmed by 4 bases and the J gene end by 5 bases; junction bases not matched to a gene: 12. Per germline, CDR1 SGHDN and CDR2 FVKESK. This CDR3 contains 18 residues. The CDR3 loop reads CASSPGLAGGLLAHEQYF. CDR3 coding DNA: TGTGCCAGCAGCCCGGGACTAGCGGGAGGCCTGCTAGCGCACGAGCAGTACTTC.

This chain connects TRBV7-9 to TRBJ2-7; 8 nucleotides agree with TRBD1. Trimming took 4 bases from V and 4 from J; bases not matched to a gene: 12. Germline V lookup: CDR1 SEHNR, CDR2 FQNEAQ (reference sequence). There are 16 residues in the CDR3. The CDR3 DNA sequence: TGTGCCAGCAGCTCCGGGACAGGACGTGCACCTTACGAGCAGTACTTC. Translation gives CASSSGTGRAPYEQYF.

The chain uses TRBV5-6 and TRBJ2-1; no firm D call. This CDR3 region has 14 residues. V was cut by 0 bases and J by 2 bases, with 6 bases left in between. Looked up from germline, CDR1 is SGHDT and CDR2 is YYEEEE. CDR3 loop: CASSLGLAYNEQFF. CDR3 DNA: TGTGCCAGCAGCTTGGGACTTGCCTACAATGAGCAGTTCTTC.

The rearrangement links TRBV7-3 to TRBJ2-7, with 10 bases fitting TRBD2. J gave up 1 base and V 1 base, and 13 bases lay outside the gene matches. Germline V CDR1 and CDR2: SGHTA, FQGTGA. The CDR3 is 19 amino acids. The CDR3 bases are TGTGCCAGCAGCTTAAACATCCCCAGGGGTAGCGGGAGGTCCTACGAGCAGTACTTC. Amino acids: CASSLNIPRGSGRSYEQYF.

The chain combines TRBV7-9 with TRBJ2-1, with 8 bases identical to TRBD1. The V segment lost 5 bases and the J segment 3 bases; nucleotides outside the gene matches: 6. CDR3 length: 15 residues. The germline V gene encodes CDR1 SEHNR and CDR2 FQNEAQ (reference sequence). This chain's CDR3 is CASSAQGANYNEQFF. Written as DNA, the CDR3 is TGTGCCAGCAGCGCCCAGGGGGCCAACTACAATGAGCAGTTCTTC.

The gene calls are TRBV20-1 and TRBJ1-2; no firm D call. Per the germline V gene, CDR1 is DFQATT and CDR2 is SNEGSKA (reference sequence). The CDR3 runs to 11 residues. CDR3 nucleotides: TGCACCGTCTCCGGGGACTATGGCTACACCTTC. Protein: CTVSGDYGYTF.

The rearrangement uses TRBV9 and TRBJ2-5; TRBD1 is a possible D gene (5 bases). The DNA matches TRBJ2-7 better at its end, which makes the J call doubtful. From germline, CDR1 is SGDLS and CDR2 YYNGEE. The CDR3 is 14 residues long. The CDR3 protein is CASSVTGSSYEQYF. The DNA of the CDR3 is TGTGCCAGCAGCGTAACAGGTAGCTCCTACGAGCAGTACTTC.

This clone was counted a few times. The gene calls are TRBV4-3 and TRBJ2-7; D ambiguous. V lost 0 bases and J lost 2, with 5 bases in between. Germline assignment: CDR1 LGHNA and CDR2 YSLEER. The CDR3 has 13 residues. The CDR3 region has the DNA TGCGCCAGCAGCCAAGAGGCACCCTACGAGCAGTACTTC. Encoded protein: CASSQEAPYEQYF.

The chain has TRBV10-3 and TRBJ2-7; 10 bases fit TRBD2. From germline, CDR1 is ENHRY and CDR2 SYGVKD. The CDR3 loop spans 14 amino acids. With 6 bases clipped from V and 2 bases from J, the junction kept 4 bases outside the gene matches. DNA of the CDR3: TGTGCCATCAGCCGAAGCGGGAGGGCCTACGAGCAGTACTTC. This encodes CAISRSGRAYEQYF.

The sample holds a few counts of this clone. The V and J genes are TRBV9 and TRBJ2-7, with 10 nucleotides matching TRBD2. This CDR3 has 16 amino acids. V was pared by 1 base and J by 0 bases, with 4 bases of the junction left unmatched. Germline values: CDR1 SGDLS, CDR2 YYNGEE. The CDR3 spells CASSVQAGGSSYEQYF. The CDR3 DNA sequence: TGTGCCAGCAGCGTACAAGCGGGAGGGTCCTCCTACGAGCAGTACTTC.

The J gene is TRBJ2-7, the V gene TRBV2; a weak D match, TRBD1 (6 bases). The CDR3 sequence is 14 residues long. Germline-derived CDR1 and CDR2 are SNHLY and FYNNEI. Trimming took off 3 bases at V and 5 bases at J, with 14 bases between the two ends. CDR3 sequence (DNA): TGTGCCAGCAGTGATTACAGGGAGAGAAACGAGCAGTACTTC. Residues: CASSDYRERNEQYF.

CDR3 in amino acids: CAWSDPDRVWAQHF. DNA of the CDR3: TGTGCCTGGAGTGACCCGGACAGGGTTTGGGCCCAGCATTTT. The chain recombines TRBV30 with TRBJ1-5, with 8 bases matching TRBD1. From germline, CDR1 is GTSNPN and CDR2 SVGIG (reference sequence). The CDR3 extends over 14 amino acids. The junction had 10 bases not matched to a gene; V was cut back by 1 base and J by 11 bases.

This clone showed up just a few times. The chain recombines TRBV28 with TRBJ1-4; D possibly corresponds to TRBD1 (5 bases). The germline CDR1 and CDR2 sequences are MDHEN and SYDVKM. Deletions cut 3 bases from V and 7 bases from J, with 18 bases between. The CDR3 totals 16 residues. CDR3 bases: TGTGCCAGCAGTTTTCCGGGGGAAGGTGGCGGTGAAAAACTGTTTTTT. It specifies CASSFPGEGGGEKLFF.

This chain uses TRBV5-6 with TRBJ2-1, with TRBD2 as a possible D gene (7 bases). The V end was cut by 7 bases, the J end by 3 bases, with 14 bases between. In germline, CDR1 is SGHDT, CDR2 YYEEEE. The CDR3 runs to 14 residues. This CDR3 is CASLPGGLYNEQFF. In DNA form, the CDR3 reads TGTGCCAGCTTGCCGGGGGGCCTCTACAATGAGCAGTTCTTC.

The J gene is TRBJ2-7, the V gene TRBV15, with 12 bases matching TRBD1. CDR3 length: 13 amino acids. V lost 7 bases to trimming and J lost 6 bases; unmatched junction nucleotides: 4. The germline V gene encodes CDR1 LNHNV and CDR2 YYDKDF (reference sequence). The CDR3 DNA is TGTGCCACCACGAGGGACAGGGGGCTCGAGCAGTACTTC. Its protein product is CATTRDRGLEQYF.

The chain carries TRBV11-1 and TRBJ1-2, with a tentative D call TRBD1 (5 bases). Trimming pared 1 base from V and 6 bases from J, leaving 9 bases between. The germline V gene has CDR1 SGHAT and CDR2 FQDESV (reference sequence). The CDR3 loop spans 13 amino acids. The CDR3 nucleotides are TGTGCCAGCAGCTTAGTAGACAGCGATGGCTACACCTTC. The encoded protein is CASSLVDSDGYTF.

The gene calls are TRBV7-6 and TRBJ1-1; 7 bases agree with TRBD1. CDR1 is SGHVS, CDR2 FNYEAQ, per germline. V lost 4 bases, J lost 5 bases, and 7 bases stayed unmatched. The CDR3 totals 14 residues. CDR3 sequence: CASSWATGDTEAFF. CDR3 DNA sequence: TGTGCCAGCAGCTGGGCTACAGGGGATACTGAAGCTTTCTTT.

The chain is built from TRBV4-3 and TRBJ2-6, with TRBD1 as a possible D gene (6 bases). V was clipped by 1 base and J by 0 bases, with 10 bases between them. The CDR3 sequence is 17 residues long. CDR1 LGHNA and CDR2 YSLEER come from the germline V gene. The CDR3 coding sequence is TGCGCCAGCAGCCAAGGACAGGCCTACTCTGGGGCCAACGTCCTGACTTTC. Protein: CASSQGQAYSGANVLTF.

V and J are TRBV29-1 and TRBJ2-5, with D hard to call. Trimming stripped 3 bases from V and 1 base from J, with 6 bases between. This CDR3 is 12 amino acids long. CDR1 and CDR2 from the germline V gene are SQVTM and ANQGSEA. The CDR3 region has the DNA TGCAGCGTTGATGCAGGCCAAGAGACCCAGTACTTC. It specifies CSVDAGQETQYF.

This clone was found once. The chain has TRBV11-2 and TRBJ2-7; 11 nucleotides agree with TRBD1. With 1 base clipped from V and 0 bases from J, the junction kept 8 bases outside the gene matches. Per the germline V gene, CDR1 is SGHAT and CDR2 is FQNNGV. This CDR3 has 18 amino acids. The CDR3, as DNA: TGTGCCAGCAGCTTAGTCGCTAGGACAGGGGGCCCCTCCTACGAGCAGTACTTC. Protein product: CASSLVARTGGPSYEQYF. The full variable domain, completed using reference TRBV11-2 and TRBJ2-7, is EAGVAQSPRYKIIEKRQSVAFWCNPISGHATLYWYQQILGQGPKLLIQFQNNGVVDDSQLPKDRFSAERLKGVDSTLKIQPAKLEDSAVYLCASSLVARTGGPSYEQYFGPGTRLTVT.